This T cell receptor (beta chain) appears in the sequencing data of a study of beta chain features in type 1 diabetes (dated by TCRdb to 2016 to 2019). For context, the study as a whole: Patients and healthy donors did not differ in mean age, gender distribution, total cell number or subset yield. Whereas all 28 donors provided naive and central memory subsets, regulatory and stem cell-like memory subsets were isolated from just 8 patients and roughly eight healthy donors. In the study, TCRB repertoires of sorted circulating CD4+ T cell subsets from recently diagnosed type 1 diabetes patients were compared with those of matched healthy donors. A total of over 95,000,000 sorted cells were examined across all samples, and RNA yield correlated strongly with the number of cells per subset.

The V end gives up 1 base and the J end 0 bases, leaving 4 bases in the junction not matched to a gene. The CDR3 goes from the cysteine to the phenylalanine over 16 residues. This entry keeps only the CDR3 DNA: 48 bases, framed from base 1. Via the germline V gene, CDR1 is LGHNA and CDR2 YNFKEQ. What the research found in general, with its limitations: Patients with type 1 diabetes made fewer insertions and deleted more nucleotides at VDJ recombination sites, implying thymic rearrangement abnormalities. PCR might favor shorter templates, but patient and control samples were amplified and corrected together, so any skew would affect both groups equally. Because cDNA was sequenced instead of genomic DNA, highly expressing activated cells could be over-represented, though the groups showed no difference in activation or CD3 levels. Naive, central memory and regulatory TCRB repertoires appeared more similar among patients than among healthy donors. Type 1 diabetes patients showed a moderate but significant shortening of TCRB CDR3 length in all four CD4+ subsets. Only small numbers of individuals were included in the HLA sub-analyses, which left unresolved whether HLA type had any influence on TCRB rearrangement.

A word on this clone: The clone's antigen remains unknown. No quality values exist for individual bases; no much larger clone is one base distant.

A single peripheral blood draw of around 0.11 L on average was collected from each donor into heparinised tubes. Naive, central memory, regulatory and stem cell-like memory CD4+ T cells were sorted on a BD FACSAria II using a panel including CD45RO, CCR7, CD25, CD127, CD95 and CD27. A purity above 95% was achieved for all sorted populations. PBMCs were isolated immediately by Lymphoprep density gradient centrifugation and stained directly without culture. So that batch effects would be minimized, each experiment stained and sorted samples in pairs, pairing one healthy donor with one patient. The High Capacity cDNA Reverse Transcription Kit was used to reverse transcribe all of the isolated RNA, meaning that expressed TCRB transcripts were what got sequenced. Deep immunoSEQ sequencing was performed on naive, central memory and regulatory T cell samples, with an average of roughly 3.3 million total reads per sample. After sorted cells were lysed in RLT buffer, RNA was extracted with DNase-treated RNeasy Micro or Mini kits, with the choice depending on cell number. To prevent cross-contamination, every cell subset was processed on its own, while patient and healthy donor samples were processed together. Using the immunoSEQ multiplex PCR, TCRB sequences were amplified from cDNA into 87-bp fragments spanning the CDR3 region. Amplicons were sequenced on the Illumina HiSeq platform. The paper's processing steps were these. PCR bias was corrected computationally using synthetic template baselines, and reads within Hamming distance 2 were collapsed, with unmergeable singletons discarded. Reads were aligned against IMGT to assign V, D and J genes, CDR3 length and insertions or deletions at six rearrangement sites. Within each subset, clonotype counts were normalized to sorted cell number, after which true diversity and Gini coefficients were computed with the tcR R package. The overlap coefficient, calculated on TCRB nucleotide sequences, was used to quantify repertoire sharing. Out-of-frame TCRB sequences from naive cells were analyzed as a proxy for the pre-selection repertoire. The clones in this table, taken by TCRdb from immuneACCESS, are in-frame only. Not every clone is retained; where verified, under half of the shortfall comes from an unresolved V gene, and the cause of the rest is unknown. The V and J calls and clone size were taken over from that table, and D and trimming were inferred from the DNA. The table for this sample lists about 360,000 clones; approximately 12% of them were counted only once. Approximately 0.015% of the sample rests with the top ten.

The receptor's source is a man between 18 and 35 years old in good health. The chain is encoded by TRBV4-2 joined to TRBJ2-7, with 9 middle bases fitting TRBD1. The material sequenced was naive CD4+ T cells from blood. What this sample's cell subset or site label stands for: true naive CD4+ T cells. The CDR3 sequence is CASSQVQGAISYEQYF. The sequenced DNA is TGTGCCAGCAGCCAAGTACAGGGGGCGATCTCCTACGAGCAGTACTTC.